A single sample gave rise to the 17 T cell receptor beta chains below, sequenced in a study of T cell responses to AZD1222 COVID-19 vaccine. Sequencing was performed with immunoSEQ multiplex PCR; in TCRdb, only in-frame clones are kept and a portion is missing. The repertoire holds around 100,000 clones, with roughly 87% as singletons. The material sequenced was peripheral blood, taken on day 0 of AZD1222 vaccination. All receptors derive from an adult in good health.

A few counts support this clone. The chain couples TRBV25-1 to TRBJ1-2; no definite D call. With 10 bases removed from V and 4 bases from J, the gap between germline ends came to 10 bases. The V gene's germline CDR1 is MGHDK and CDR2 SYGVNS. This CDR3 is built from 11 residues. CDR3 bases: TGTGCCACCCTTGGAGGCTATGGCTACACCTTC. It translates to CATLGGYGYTF.

The rearrangement joins TRBV25-1 to TRBJ1-4; D ambiguous. This CDR3 region has 13 residues. Between the trimmed V and J ends, which lost 3 bases and 10 bases, there was a span of 12 bases. From germline, CDR1 is MGHDK and CDR2 SYGVNS. CDR3 amino acids: CASSEQPRGKLFF. The CDR3 DNA is TGTGCCAGCAGTGAGCAACCCCGGGGAAAACTGTTTTTT.

The chain joins TRBV2 to TRBJ1-2, with a possible D match to TRBD1 (5 bases). Germline CDR1 is SNHLY and CDR2 is FYNNEI. The V gene lost 3 bases and the J gene lost 4 bases, with 15 bases spanning the gap. This CDR3 is built from 15 residues. DNA for the CDR3: TGTGCCAGCAGTGACATTCTGTACAGGACCTATGGCTACACCTTC. This encodes CASSDILYRTYGYTF. Full variable domain (outside the CDR3, taken from reference TRBV2 and TRBJ1-2): EPEVTQTPSHQVTQMGQEVILRCVPISNHLYFYWYRQILGQKVEFLVSFYNNEISEKSEIFDDQFSVERPDGSNFTLKIRSTKLEDSAMYFCASSDILYRTYGYTFGSGTRLTVV.

This clone was seen only once. CDR3 DNA: TGTGCCAGCAGCGCTTGGGGGGACCTCTACTCCCTCCACTTT. It encodes CASSAWGDLYSLHF. V is TRBV5-4 and J is TRBJ1-6; TRBD1 is a possible D gene (5 bases). The CDR3 contains 14 residues. Germline CDR1 reads SGHNT; CDR2 reads YYREEE (reference sequence). Trimming stripped 4 bases from V and 14 bases from J, with 19 bases between.

This chain links TRBV11-2 with TRBJ1-2; 7 nucleotides align to TRBD1. Germline V gene lookup returns CDR1 SGHAT and CDR2 FQNNGV. The junction had 17 bases not matched to a gene; V was cut back by 2 bases and J by 5 bases. The CDR3 has 18 amino acids. CDR3 region: CASSLLTGRPPGIYGYTF. Here the CDR3 DNA reads TGTGCCAGCAGCTTATTGACAGGGAGGCCCCCAGGCATTTATGGCTACACCTTC.

This clone was counted between two and nine times. The CDR3 loop reads CAWSSGYNQPQHF. CDR3 nucleotides: TGTGCCTGGAGTTCGGGGTACAATCAGCCCCAGCATTTT. The chain employs TRBV30 and TRBJ1-5; no clear D. From germline, CDR1 is GTSNPN and CDR2 SVGIG (reference sequence). The V and J ends lost 2 bases and 3 bases respectively, with 8 bases between them. This CDR3 contains 13 residues.

The chain uses TRBV5-4 and TRBJ2-2; the D gene could be TRBD1 or TRBD2 (6 bases each). Trimming shortened V by 2 bases and J by 7 bases, and 18 bases separated the two germline ends. The CDR3 is 16 amino acids. The V gene's germline CDR1 is SGHNT and CDR2 YYREEE (reference sequence). The CDR3 DNA reads as TGTGCCAGCAGCTTATTTGTGGGGGGCGAAGGCGGGGAGCTGTTTTTT. It yields the protein CASSLFVGGEGGELFF.

The V and J genes are TRBV19 and TRBJ1-2, with 7 positions matching TRBD1. The CDR3 totals 16 residues. Germline CDR1 and CDR2: LNHDA and SQIVND (reference sequence). Trimming removed 5 bases from V and 0 bases from J; junction bases left unmatched: 9. The CDR3 DNA sequence: TGTGCCAGTAGTCGAACAGGGGCCCTCTCTAACTATGGCTACACCTTC. Translation gives CASSRTGALSNYGYTF.

V usage is TRBV7-9 and J usage is TRBJ2-7, with TRBD2 matching 11 bases. The V gene end was trimmed by 6 bases and the J gene end by 7 bases; junction bases not matched to a gene: 8. Germline V lookup: CDR1 SEHNR, CDR2 FQNEAQ (reference sequence). The CDR3 loop spans 14 amino acids. For the CDR3, the DNA is TGTGCCAGCAGTGGCACTAGCGGGGGATCGGAGCAGTACTTC. Encoded protein: CASSGTSGGSEQYF.

The genes are TRBV7-3 and TRBJ2-7, with D perhaps TRBD1 (5 bases). V lost 1 base and J lost 3, with 13 bases in between. Germline V gives CDR1 SGHTA, CDR2 FQGTGA. CDR3 length: 15 residues. The CDR3 DNA follows: TGTGCCAGCAGCTTAATGATGACAGCTAACTACGAGCAGTACTTC. Protein product: CASSLMMTANYEQYF.

This chain joins TRBV3-1 (or the pseudogene TRBV3-2) and TRBJ2-1, with unresolved D. Trimming took 2 bases from V and 9 from J, leaving 8 bases between them. The CDR3 covers 12 residues. Germline V gene data show CDR1 as LGHDT and CDR2 as YNNKEL (reference sequence). CDR3 nucleotides: TGTGCCAGCAGCCAATCGTACGGTGAGCAGTTCTTC. This codes for CASSQSYGEQFF.

The genes are TRBV11-1 and TRBJ2-7, with no clear D. The CDR3 contains 15 residues. The germline gives CDR1 SGHAT, CDR2 FQDESV (reference sequence). With 1 base removed from V and 2 bases from J, the gap between germline ends came to 12 bases. The CDR3 protein is CASSLEVGPAYEQYF. Here the CDR3 DNA reads TGTGCCAGCAGCTTAGAAGTAGGGCCTGCCTACGAGCAGTACTTC.

The chain combines TRBV5-6 with TRBJ1-2; D gene ambiguous. V gave up 4 bases and J gave up 6 bases, with 31 bases separating them. The CDR3 loop spans 19 amino acids. Germline assignment: CDR1 SGHDT and CDR2 YYEEEE. CDR3: CASSDDLEPGRTSPHGYTF. In DNA, the CDR3 is TGTGCCAGCAGCGACGACCTTGAGCCAGGCCGAACGTCCCCCCATGGCTACACCTTC.

The rearrangement joins TRBV2 to TRBJ1-6; D is possibly TRBD1 (6 bases). The V and J ends lost 4 bases and 7 bases respectively, with 11 bases between them. CDR1 SNHLY and CDR2 FYNNEI come from the germline V gene. The CDR3 loop spans 14 amino acids. DNA for the CDR3: TGTGCCAGCAGTGGAGCAGGGGCGAATTCACCCCTCCACTTT. This sequence encodes CASSGAGANSPLHF.

The chain carries TRBV3-1 (or the pseudogene TRBV3-2) and TRBJ1-6, with D unresolved. V was cut by 1 base and J by 10 bases, with 11 bases left in between. Germline CDR1 LGHDT, CDR2 YNNKEL (reference sequence). The CDR3 contains 14 residues. CDR3 protein: CASSQGDSVSPLHF. The DNA for the CDR3 is TGTGCCAGCAGCCAAGGGGATTCGGTCTCACCCCTCCACTTT.

This clone was found a few times. The rearrangement links TRBV12-3 or TRBV12-4 to TRBJ2-4; D is unclear. Trimming shortened V by 6 bases and J by 9 bases, and 15 bases separated the two germline ends. The CDR3 spans 13 residues. CDR3 sequence: CASSPNVLGIQYF. The CDR3 DNA follows: TGTGCCAGCAGCCCCAACGTTCTGGGCATTCAGTACTTC.

The rearrangement links TRBV5-5 to TRBJ2-5, with no clear D. Germline V gives CDR1 SGHKS, CDR2 YYEKEE (reference sequence). The CDR3 length is 13 residues. Between the trimmed V and J ends, which lost 1 base and 3 bases, there was a span of 7 bases. The CDR3, as DNA: TGTGCCAGCAGCTTGTATGGGAAAGAGACCCAGTACTTC. Residues: CASSLYGKETQYF.